This TCR beta chain stems from a study of CD8+ T cells in alopecia areata. The overall study: Tofacitinib was given for 6 to 18 months, then stopped for 6 months. Findings and caveats of the study: While patients received tofacitinib, many expanded lesional clones remained present in scalp and blood.

As for this clone: What it binds is not known.

Per germline, CDR1 SQVTM and CDR2 ANQGSEA. V shed 7 bases and J 2 bases; nucleotides not matched to a gene: 11. This CDR3 region has 16 residues. Sequencing used cDNA as its template, made by extracting RNA and reverse transcribing it. Profiled with immunoSEQ multiplex PCR; TCRdb holds only in-frame clones, not every one. This sample yields under 250,000 clones, of which around 66% are seen a single time; around 1.2% belongs to the top ten. Specified treatment: oral pan-JAK inhibitor, 5-10 mg twice daily. Researchers gathered lesional scalp punch biopsies and peripheral blood from patients with alopecia areata.

V gene TRBV29-1 combines with J gene TRBJ2-3; 11 nucleotides agree with TRBD1. This sequence originates from a human donor with alopecia areata. Specimen: CD4+ T cells sorted from blood, collected between weeks 43 and 45, from a patient treated with tofacitinib. This CDR3 is CSASGGTGGPTDTQYF. The CDR3 DNA reads TGCAGCGCGTCGGGAGGGACAGGGGGACCCACAGATACGCAGTATTTT.